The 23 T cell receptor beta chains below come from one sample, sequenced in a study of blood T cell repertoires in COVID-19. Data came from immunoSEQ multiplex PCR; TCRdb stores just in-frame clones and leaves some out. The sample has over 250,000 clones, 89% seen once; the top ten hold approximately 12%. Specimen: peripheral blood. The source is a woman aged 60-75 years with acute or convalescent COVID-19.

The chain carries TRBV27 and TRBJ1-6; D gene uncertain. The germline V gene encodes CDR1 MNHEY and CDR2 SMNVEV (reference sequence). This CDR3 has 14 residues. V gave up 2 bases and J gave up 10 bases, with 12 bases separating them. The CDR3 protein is CASSLRTTGSPLHF. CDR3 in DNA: TGTGCCAGCAGTTTAAGAACAACGGGGTCACCCCTCCACTTT.

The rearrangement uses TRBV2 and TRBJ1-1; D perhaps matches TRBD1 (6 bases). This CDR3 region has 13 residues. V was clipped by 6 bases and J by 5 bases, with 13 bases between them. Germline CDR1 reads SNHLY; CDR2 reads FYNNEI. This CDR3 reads CASSVEGVTEAFF. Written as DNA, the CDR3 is TGTGCCAGCAGCGTCGAGGGGGTAACTGAAGCTTTCTTT.

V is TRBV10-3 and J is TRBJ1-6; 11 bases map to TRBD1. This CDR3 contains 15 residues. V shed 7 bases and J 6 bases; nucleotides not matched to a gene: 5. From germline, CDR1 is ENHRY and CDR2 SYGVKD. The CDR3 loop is CAITPDRGLNSPLHF. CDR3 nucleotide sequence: TGTGCCATCACTCCGGACAGGGGGCTTAATTCACCCCTCCACTTT.

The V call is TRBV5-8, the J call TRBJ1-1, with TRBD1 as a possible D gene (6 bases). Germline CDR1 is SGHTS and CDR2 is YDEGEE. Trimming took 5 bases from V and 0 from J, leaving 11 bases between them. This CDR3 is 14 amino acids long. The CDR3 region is CASSRQALNTEAFF. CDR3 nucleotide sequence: TGTGCCAGCAGTCGACAGGCCCTGAACACTGAAGCTTTCTTT. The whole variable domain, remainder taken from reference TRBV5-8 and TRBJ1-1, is EAGVTQSPTHLIKTRGQQATLRCSPISGHTSVYWYQQALGLGLQFLLWYDEGEERNRGNFPPRFSGRQFPNYSSELNVNALELEDSALYLCASSRQALNTEAFFGQGTRLTVV.

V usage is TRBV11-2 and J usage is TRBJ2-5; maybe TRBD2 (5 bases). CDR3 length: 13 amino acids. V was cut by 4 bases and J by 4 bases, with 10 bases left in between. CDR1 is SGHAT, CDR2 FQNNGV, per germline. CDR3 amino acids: CASSWAGVETQYF. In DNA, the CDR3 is TGTGCCAGCAGCTGGGCCGGGGTAGAGACCCAGTACTTC.

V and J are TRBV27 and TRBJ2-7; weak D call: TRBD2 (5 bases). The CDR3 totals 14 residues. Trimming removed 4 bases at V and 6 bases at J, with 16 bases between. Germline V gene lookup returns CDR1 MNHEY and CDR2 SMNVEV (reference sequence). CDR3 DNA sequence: TGTGCCAGCAGTTCCGACGGGGTTCTGGCCGAGCAGTACTTC. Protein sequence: CASSSDGVLAEQYF.

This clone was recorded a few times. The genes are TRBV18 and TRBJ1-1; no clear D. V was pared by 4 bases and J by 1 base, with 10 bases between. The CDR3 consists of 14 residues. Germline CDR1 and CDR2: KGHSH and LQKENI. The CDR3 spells CASSQFESNTEAFF. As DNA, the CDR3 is TGTGCCAGCTCACAATTCGAGTCGAACACTGAAGCTTTCTTT.

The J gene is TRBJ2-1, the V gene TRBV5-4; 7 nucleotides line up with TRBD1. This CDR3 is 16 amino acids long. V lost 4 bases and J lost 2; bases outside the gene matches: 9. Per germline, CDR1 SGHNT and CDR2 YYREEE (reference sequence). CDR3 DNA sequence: TGTGCCAGCAGCATCAACAGGGGAATGACCTACAATGAGCAGTTCTTC. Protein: CASSINRGMTYNEQFF.

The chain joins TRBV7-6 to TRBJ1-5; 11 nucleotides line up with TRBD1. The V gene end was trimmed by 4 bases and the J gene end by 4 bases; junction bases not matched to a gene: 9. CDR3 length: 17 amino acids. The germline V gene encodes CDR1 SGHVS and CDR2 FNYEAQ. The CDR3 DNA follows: TGTGCCAGCAGCTACGGGGACAGGGGGGCTCAGAATCAGCCCCAGCATTTT. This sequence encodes CASSYGDRGAQNQPQHF. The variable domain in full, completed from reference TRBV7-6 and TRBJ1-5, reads GAGVSQSPRYKVTKRGQDVALRCDPISGHVSLYWYRQALGQGPEFLTYFNYEAQQDKSGLPNDRFSAERPEGSISTLTIQRTEQRDSAMYRCASSYGDRGAQNQPQHFGDGTRLSIL.

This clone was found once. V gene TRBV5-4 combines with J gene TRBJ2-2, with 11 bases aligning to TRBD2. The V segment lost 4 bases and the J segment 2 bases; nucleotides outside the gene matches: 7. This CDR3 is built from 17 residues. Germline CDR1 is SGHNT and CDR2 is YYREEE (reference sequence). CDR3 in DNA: TGTGCCAGCAGCAAGCCGGGACTAGCGGTTAACACCGGGGAGCTGTTTTTT. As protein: CASSKPGLAVNTGELFF. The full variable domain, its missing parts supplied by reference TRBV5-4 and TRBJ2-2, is ETGVTQSPTHLIKTRGQQVTLRCSSQSGHNTVSWYQQALGQGPQFIFQYYREEENGRGNFPPRFSGLQFPNYSSELNVNALELDDSALYLCASSKPGLAVNTGELFFGEGSRLTVL.

The CDR3 region is CASSPTPTTNEKLFF. The CDR3 DNA reads TGTGCCAGCAGCCCAACACCCACAACTAATGAAAAACTGTTTTTT. V usage is TRBV7-8 and J usage is TRBJ1-4; D is ambiguous. The germline gives CDR1 SGHVS, CDR2 FQNEAQ. The CDR3 loop spans 15 amino acids. V was cut by 5 bases and J by 0 bases, with 10 bases left in between.

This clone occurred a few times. The CDR3 is CAGSDRGNDTQYF. For the CDR3, the DNA is TGTGCCGGATCGGACAGGGGGAACGATACGCAGTATTTT. This rearrangement joins TRBV12-3 or TRBV12-4 to TRBJ2-3, with 10 bases matching TRBD1. V gave up 11 bases and J gave up 6 bases; unmatched junction bases: 8. CDR3 size: 13 residues.

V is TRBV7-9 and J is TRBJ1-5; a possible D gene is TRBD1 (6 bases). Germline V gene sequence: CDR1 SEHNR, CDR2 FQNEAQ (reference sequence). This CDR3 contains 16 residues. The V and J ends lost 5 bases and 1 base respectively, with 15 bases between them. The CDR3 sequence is CASSRTAGASNQPQHF. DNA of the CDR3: TGTGCCAGCAGCCGCACGGCGGGGGCGAGCAATCAGCCCCAGCATTTT.

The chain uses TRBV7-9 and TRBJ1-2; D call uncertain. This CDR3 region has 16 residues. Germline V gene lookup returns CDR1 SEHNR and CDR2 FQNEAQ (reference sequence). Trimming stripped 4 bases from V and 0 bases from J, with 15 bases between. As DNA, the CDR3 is TGTGCCAGCAGCTCTAGCCGGCGGCGTACTAACTATGGCTACACCTTC. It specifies CASSSSRRRTNYGYTF.

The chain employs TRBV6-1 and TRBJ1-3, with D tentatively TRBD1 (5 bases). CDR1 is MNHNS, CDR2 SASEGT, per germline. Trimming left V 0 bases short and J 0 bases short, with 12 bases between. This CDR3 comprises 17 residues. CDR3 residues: CASSEARGGHSGNTIYF. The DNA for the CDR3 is TGTGCCAGCAGTGAAGCGCGGGGCGGGCACTCTGGAAACACCATATATTTT.

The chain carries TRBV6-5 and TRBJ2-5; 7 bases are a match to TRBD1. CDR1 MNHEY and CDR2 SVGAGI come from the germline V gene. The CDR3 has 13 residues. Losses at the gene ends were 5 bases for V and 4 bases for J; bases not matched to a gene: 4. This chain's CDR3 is CASSTRTGETQYF. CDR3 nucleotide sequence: TGTGCCAGCAGTACCCGGACAGGAGAGACCCAGTACTTC.

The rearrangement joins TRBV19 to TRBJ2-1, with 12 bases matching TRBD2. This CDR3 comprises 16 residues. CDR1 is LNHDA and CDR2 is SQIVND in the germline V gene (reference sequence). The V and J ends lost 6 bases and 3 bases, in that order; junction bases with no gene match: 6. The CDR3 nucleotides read TGTGCCAGTAGCACACTAGCGGGAGGCATCTACAATGAGCAGTTCTTC. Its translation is CASSTLAGGIYNEQFF.

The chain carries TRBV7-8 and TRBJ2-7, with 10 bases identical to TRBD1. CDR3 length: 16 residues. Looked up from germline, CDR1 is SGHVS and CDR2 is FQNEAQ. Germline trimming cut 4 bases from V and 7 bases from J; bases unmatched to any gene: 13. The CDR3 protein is CASSSGRDRGMGEQYF. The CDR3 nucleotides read TGTGCCAGCAGCTCAGGACGGGACAGGGGAATGGGGGAGCAGTACTTC. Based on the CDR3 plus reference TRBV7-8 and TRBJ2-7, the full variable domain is GAGVSQSPRYKVAKRGQDVALRCDPISGHVSLFWYQQALGQGPEFLTYFQNEAQLDKSGLPSDRFFAERPEGSVSTLKIQRTQQEDSAVYLCASSSGRDRGMGEQYFGPGTRLTVT.

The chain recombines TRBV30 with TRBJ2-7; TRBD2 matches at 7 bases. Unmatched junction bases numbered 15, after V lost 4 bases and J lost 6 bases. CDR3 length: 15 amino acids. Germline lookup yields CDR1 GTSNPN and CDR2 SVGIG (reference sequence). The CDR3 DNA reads TGTGCCTGGAACCCCCTTAAAAGCGGGAAGCCCGAGCAGTACTTC. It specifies CAWNPLKSGKPEQYF.

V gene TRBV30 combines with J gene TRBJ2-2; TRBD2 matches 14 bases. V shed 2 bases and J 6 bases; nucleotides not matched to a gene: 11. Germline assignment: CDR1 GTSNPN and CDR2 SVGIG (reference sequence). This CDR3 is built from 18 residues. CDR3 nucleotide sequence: TGTGCCTGGAGTTCCGGACAGGGACTAGCGGGAGCTTCCGGGGAGCTGTTTTTT. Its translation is CAWSSGQGLAGASGELFF.

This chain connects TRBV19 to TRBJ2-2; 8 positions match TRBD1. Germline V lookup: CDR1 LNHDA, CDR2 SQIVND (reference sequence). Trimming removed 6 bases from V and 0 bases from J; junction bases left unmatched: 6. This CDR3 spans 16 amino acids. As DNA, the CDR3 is TGTGCCAGTAGCCCTCTACAGGGGGCGAACACCGGGGAGCTGTTTTTT. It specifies CASSPLQGANTGELFF.

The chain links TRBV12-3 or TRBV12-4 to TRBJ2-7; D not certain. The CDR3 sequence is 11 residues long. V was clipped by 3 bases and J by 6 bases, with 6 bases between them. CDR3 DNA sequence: TGTGCCAGCAGTTTGAGCACCGAGCAGTACTTC. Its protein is CASSLSTEQYF.

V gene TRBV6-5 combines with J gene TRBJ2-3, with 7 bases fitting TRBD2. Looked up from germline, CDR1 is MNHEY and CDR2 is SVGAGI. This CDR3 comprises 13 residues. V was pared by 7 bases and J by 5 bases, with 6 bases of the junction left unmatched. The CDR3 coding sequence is TGTGCCAGCAAGGAACTAGCGCGAGATACGCAGTATTTT. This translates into CASKELARDTQYF.